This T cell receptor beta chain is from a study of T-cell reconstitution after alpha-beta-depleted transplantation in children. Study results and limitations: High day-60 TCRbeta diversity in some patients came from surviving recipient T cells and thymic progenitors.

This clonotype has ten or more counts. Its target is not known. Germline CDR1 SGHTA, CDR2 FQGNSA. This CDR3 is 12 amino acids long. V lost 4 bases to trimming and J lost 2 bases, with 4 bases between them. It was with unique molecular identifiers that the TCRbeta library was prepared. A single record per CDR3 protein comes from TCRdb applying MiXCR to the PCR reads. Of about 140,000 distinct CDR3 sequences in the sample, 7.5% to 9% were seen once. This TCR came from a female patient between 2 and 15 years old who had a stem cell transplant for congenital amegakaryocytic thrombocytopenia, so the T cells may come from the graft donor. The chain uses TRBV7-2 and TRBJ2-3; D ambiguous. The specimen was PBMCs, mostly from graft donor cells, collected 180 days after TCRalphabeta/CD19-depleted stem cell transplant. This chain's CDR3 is CASSSFTDTQYF. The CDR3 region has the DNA TGTGCCAGCAGCTCGTTCACAGATACGCAGTATTTT. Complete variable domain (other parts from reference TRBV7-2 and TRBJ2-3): GAGVSQSPSNKVTEKGKDVELRCDPISGHTALYWYRQSLGQGLEFLIYFQGNSAPDKSGLPSDRFSAERTGGSVSTLTIQRTQQEDSAVYLCASSSFTDTQYFGPGTRLTVL.